The rows below give T cell receptor beta chains drawn from one sample of a study of blood T cell repertoires in COVID-19. Some clones are missing from TCRdb's copy, which holds only in-frame ones; the method was immunoSEQ multiplex PCR. The repertoire holds over 100,000 clones, roughly 85% seen once, with approximately 4.3% in the top ten. The source material was peripheral blood. All receptors come from a man aged 35 to 55 with acute or convalescent COVID-19. CDR3s include the opening cysteine and the closing phenylalanine or tryptophan. Each record gives: D gene, J gene, clone size, V gene, CDR3 protein, CDR3 DNA. The D gene is left open where the match is weak. Expanded clones get a size class; other rows say once, few or many, or leave the size out.

. | TRBJ1-1 | few | TRBV19 | CASSRYSNTEAFF | TGTGCCAGTAGCCGGTATTCCAACACTGAAGCTTTCTTT
. | TRBJ1-2 | . | TRBV20-1 | CSASSFRTNYGYTF | TGCAGTGCTAGTTCTTTCAGAACTAACTATGGCTACACCTTC
. | TRBJ1-4 | . | TRBV6-5 | CASQGSLEGKLFF | TGTGCCAGTCAGGGTTCCTTAGAAGGGAAACTGTTTTTT
. | TRBJ1-1 | . | TRBV5-1 | CASSKGQNTEAFF | TGCGCCAGCAGCAAGGGACAGAACACTGAAGCTTTCTTT
. | TRBJ1-1 | . | TRBV7-2 | CASSQIRLANTEAFF | TGTGCCAGCAGTCAAATCCGACTCGCTAACACTGAAGCTTTCTTT
TRBD2 | TRBJ2-3 | . | TRBV19 | CASSIAPLTSGHTDTQYF | TGTGCCAGTAGTATAGCCCCCCTGACTAGCGGACACACAGATACGCAGTATTTT
TRBD2 | TRBJ2-3 | . | TRBV3-1/TRBV3-2 | CASSHRAGGWTDTQYF | TGTGCCAGCAGCCATAGGGCGGGAGGGTGGACAGATACGCAGTATTTT
. | TRBJ1-4 | few | TRBV7-6 | CASSLEPATNEKLFF | TGTGCCAGCAGCTTAGAGCCGGCAACTAATGAAAAACTGTTTTTT
TRBD2 | TRBJ2-1 | . | TRBV7-9 | CASSLRRLAEDNEQFF | TGTGCCAGCAGCTTAAGGCGGCTAGCGGAGGACAATGAGCAGTTCTTC
TRBD1 | TRBJ1-5 | . | TRBV30 | CAWETKITGGNQPQHF | TGTGCCTGGGAGACAAAAATAACAGGGGGCAATCAGCCCCAGCATTTT
. | TRBJ2-1 | . | TRBV6-2/TRBV6-3 | CASSYATEYYNEQFF | TGTGCCAGCAGTTACGCGACAGAGTACTACAATGAGCAGTTCTTC
TRBD2 | TRBJ2-1 | . | TRBV19 | CASSAVAGGPFNEQFF | TGTGCCAGTAGCGCAGTAGCGGGAGGGCCCTTCAATGAGCAGTTCTTC
TRBD2 | TRBJ2-7 | . | TRBV7-9 | CASSLTGGVYEQYF | TGTGCCAGCAGCTTAACCGGGGGGGTTTACGAGCAGTACTTC
. | TRBJ2-7 | . | TRBV29-1 | CSVRETYEQYF | TGCAGCGTTCGGGAGACCTACGAGCAGTACTTC
. | TRBJ1-4 | . | TRBV30 | CAWSVSIWTGLNEKLFF | TGTGCCTGGAGTGTGTCTATTTGGACGGGACTAAATGAAAAACTGTTTTTT
TRBD2 | TRBJ2-2 | . | TRBV7-9 | CASSPGLAGPPGELFF | TGTGCCAGCAGCCCTGGACTAGCGGGCCCCCCTGGGGAGCTGTTTTTT
TRBD1 | TRBJ1-5 | . | TRBV27 | CASSDRQGINQPQHF | TGTGCCAGCAGTGACCGACAGGGCATCAATCAGCCCCAGCATTTT
. | TRBJ2-1 | . | TRBV6-2/TRBV6-3 | CASSYSWTISYNEQFF | TGTGCCAGCAGTTACTCCTGGACTATTTCCTACAATGAGCAGTTCTTC
TRBD1 | TRBJ2-7 | few | TRBV7-6 | CASSLEDRGYEQYF | TGTGCCAGCAGCTTAGAAGACAGGGGTTACGAGCAGTACTTC
TRBD1 | TRBJ1-1 | . | TRBV4-1 | CASSQDRGTGGANTEAFF | TGCGCCAGCAGCCAAGATCGGGGGACAGGGGGGGCGAACACTGAAGCTTTCTTT
. | TRBJ2-1 | . | TRBV19 | CASSIEGAEYNEQFF | TGTGCCAGTAGTATAGAAGGGGCGGAATACAATGAGCAGTTCTTC
TRBD1 | TRBJ2-7 | . | TRBV12-5 | CASGLGTVSYEQYF | TGTGCTAGTGGTTTAGGGACAGTCTCCTACGAGCAGTACTTC
TRBD2 | TRBJ2-7 | few | TRBV7-9 | CASSSRLAYSYEQYF | TGTGCCAGCAGCTCGAGACTAGCGTATTCCTACGAGCAGTACTTC
. | TRBJ2-2 | few | TRBV11-3 | CASSEGRSGELFF | TGTGCCAGCAGCGAGGGTCGTTCCGGGGAGCTGTTTTTT
. | TRBJ1-2 | few | TRBV7-2 | CASSTGPQANYGYTF | TGTGCCAGCAGCACTGGGCCGCAAGCTAACTATGGCTACACCTTC
. | TRBJ1-2 | . | TRBV10-2 | CASSATQGSNYGYTF | TGCGCCAGCAGCGCAACTCAGGGGTCTAACTATGGCTACACCTTC
TRBD1 | TRBJ1-5 | . | TRBV19 | CASSILTRDRGSNQPQHF | TGTGCCAGTAGTATACTTACCCGGGACAGGGGCTCCAATCAGCCCCAGCATTTT
. | TRBJ1-1 | . | TRBV18 | CASSPSVSGLNTEAFF | TGTGCCAGCTCACCATCAGTTAGCGGCCTGAACACTGAAGCTTTCTTT
. | TRBJ1-2 | . | TRBV28 | CASSSHGQLNYGYTF | TGTGCCAGCAGTTCCCATGGACAACTTAACTATGGCTACACCTTC
TRBD1 | TRBJ1-6 | few | TRBV7-2 | CASRYRDRAMALHF | TGTGCCAGCAGATACCGGGACAGGGCAATGGCCCTCCACTTT
. | TRBJ1-2 | . | TRBV5-1 | CASSFGGLYGYTF | TGCGCCAGCAGCTTCGGGGGGCTTTATGGCTACACCTTC